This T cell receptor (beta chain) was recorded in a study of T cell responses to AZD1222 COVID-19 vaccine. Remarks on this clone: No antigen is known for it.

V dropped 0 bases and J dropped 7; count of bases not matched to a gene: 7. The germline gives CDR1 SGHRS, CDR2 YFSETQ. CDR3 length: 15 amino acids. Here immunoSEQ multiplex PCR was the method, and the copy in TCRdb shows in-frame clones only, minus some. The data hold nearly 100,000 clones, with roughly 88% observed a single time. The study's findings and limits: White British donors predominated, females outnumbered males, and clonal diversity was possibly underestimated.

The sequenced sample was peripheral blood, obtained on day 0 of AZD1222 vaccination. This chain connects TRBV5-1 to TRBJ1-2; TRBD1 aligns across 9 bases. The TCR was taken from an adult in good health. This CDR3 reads CASSLEGTGNGGYTF. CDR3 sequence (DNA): TGCGCCAGCAGCTTGGAAGGGACAGGGAATGGTGGCTACACCTTC.